A single sample gave rise to the 31 T cell receptor beta chains below, sequenced in a study of CD8+ T cells in alopecia areata. Reverse transcription of extracted RNA yielded cDNA, which provided the sequencing template. Sequencing was performed with immunoSEQ multiplex PCR; in TCRdb, only in-frame clones are kept and a portion is missing. The sample lists 170,000 or so clones; around 60% were seen once. The material was CD4+ T cells sorted from blood, obtained at week 0. The receptors were sampled from a human donor with alopecia areata.

This clone appeared a few times. This chain connects TRBV6-1 to TRBJ1-2; unclear D gene. The CDR3 covers 15 residues. V lost 2 bases and J lost 8, with 18 bases in between. Germline V lookup: CDR1 MNHNS, CDR2 SASEGT. The CDR3 DNA is TGTGCCAGCAGTGAACCCGCGCAGCCCTGGGGAGGCTACACCTTC. Its protein product is CASSEPAQPWGGYTF.

The chain couples TRBV6-6 to TRBJ1-6; 8 nucleotides align to TRBD1. The junction had 11 bases not matched to a gene; V was cut back by 6 bases and J by 10 bases. The CDR3 is 15 residues long. Per germline, CDR1 MNHNY and CDR2 SVGAGI (reference sequence). CDR3 region: CASSPGTGSSSPLHF. As DNA, the CDR3 is TGTGCCAGCAGCCCAGGGACAGGTAGTTCATCACCCCTCCACTTT.

The table lists this clone with a count of one. The chain couples TRBV12-5 to TRBJ1-1; D is possibly TRBD1 (6 bases). From germline, CDR1 is LGHNT and CDR2 FRNRAP. The V and J ends lost 0 bases and 3 bases respectively, with 11 bases between them. This CDR3 is built from 15 residues. As DNA, the CDR3 is TGTGCTAGTGGTTTGGTCCGGGGGCTGGACACTGAAGCTTTCTTT. Translated, it gives CASGLVRGLDTEAFF. The entire variable domain, with the rest obtained from reference TRBV12-5 and TRBJ1-1, is as follows: DARVTQTPRHKVTEMGQEVTMRCQPILGHNTVFWYRQTMMQGLELLAYFRNRAPLDDSGMPKDRFSAEMPDATLATLKIQPSEPRDSAVYFCASGLVRGLDTEAFFGQGTRLTVV.

This chain connects TRBV18 to TRBJ2-7; tentative D call: TRBD1 (5 bases). Germline CDR1 KGHSH, CDR2 LQKENI. V was pared by 3 bases and J by 4 bases, with 10 bases between. The CDR3 loop spans 13 amino acids. CDR3 in DNA: TGTGCCAGCTCACCGGCAGGGCGTTACGAGCAGTACTTC. This translates into CASSPAGRYEQYF.

The chain links TRBV4-1 to TRBJ1-2, with no clear D. Germline CDR1 is MGHRA and CDR2 is YSYEKL. The CDR3 length is 14 residues. V was pared by 1 base and J by 2 bases, with 8 bases between. This CDR3 reads CASSQGGINYGYTF. DNA of the CDR3: TGCGCCAGCAGCCAAGGAGGGATCAACTATGGCTACACCTTC.

This chain uses TRBV6-1 with TRBJ2-5; possibly TRBD1 for D (5 bases). The V end was cut by 3 bases, the J end by 9 bases, with 14 bases between. The CDR3 covers 13 residues. Germline CDR1 reads MNHNS; CDR2 reads SASEGT. CDR3 sequence reads: CASSDPYQGAQYF. CDR3 in DNA: TGTGCCAGCAGTGACCCGTACCAAGGGGCCCAGTACTTC.

The J gene is TRBJ1-2, the V gene TRBV6-5, with D unresolved. With 2 bases removed from V and 0 bases from J, the gap between germline ends came to 7 bases. Per germline, CDR1 MNHEY and CDR2 SVGAGI. The CDR3 runs to 14 residues. The CDR3 DNA sequence: TGTGCCAGCAGTTACGCCAGGTCTAACTATGGCTACACCTTC. Translation: CASSYARSNYGYTF.

This clone appeared many times. This chain joins TRBV30 and TRBJ1-4; a possible D gene is TRBD1 (6 bases). V was cut by 8 bases and J by 5 bases, with 9 bases left in between. Germline CDR1 is GTSNPN and CDR2 is SVGIG (reference sequence). The CDR3 length is 11 residues. CDR3 sequence: CARTANEKLFF. CDR3 DNA: TGTGCCAGGACAGCGAATGAAAAACTGTTTTTT. Looking up the rest from reference TRBV30 and TRBJ1-4 gives the full variable domain: SQTIHQWPATLVQPVGSPLSLECTVEGTSNPNLYWYRQAAGRGLQLLFYSVGIGQISSEVPQNLSASRPQDRQFILSSKKLLLSDSGFYLCARTANEKLFFGSGTQLSVL.

The chain is built from TRBV9 and TRBJ2-7; TRBD1 matches at 7 bases. This CDR3 contains 15 residues. The ends lost 0 bases at V and 4 bases at J; junction bases unmatched: 7. CDR1 is SGDLS and CDR2 is YYNGEE in the germline V gene. The CDR3 DNA reads as TGTGCCAGCAGCGTAGAGACAGGGCCCCCATACGAGCAGTACTTC. Translating it yields CASSVETGPPYEQYF.

This clone has more than one count but fewer than ten. J is TRBJ2-7 and V is TRBV4-2; 7 bases map to TRBD2. The CDR3 sequence is 12 residues long. J gave up 3 bases and V 7 bases, and 3 bases lay outside the gene matches. The V gene's germline CDR1 is LGHNA and CDR2 YNFKEQ. The CDR3 bases are TGTGCCAGCACGCGGGGGAACTACGAGCAGTACTTC. It encodes CASTRGNYEQYF.

This chain uses TRBV5-1 with TRBJ2-1, with TRBD2 matching over 11 bases. Germline trimming cut 3 bases from V and 6 bases from J; bases unmatched to any gene: 2. The CDR3 has 14 amino acids. The germline V gene has CDR1 SGHRS and CDR2 YFSETQ. Here the CDR3 DNA reads TGCGCCAGCAGCTCCGGGACTAGCGGCAATGAGCAGTTCTTC. This sequence encodes CASSSGTSGNEQFF.

The V gene is TRBV5-6, the J gene TRBJ1-6; weak D call: TRBD1 (5 bases). Trimming stripped 3 bases from V and 15 bases from J, with 13 bases between. Germline V gene sequence: CDR1 SGHDT, CDR2 YYEEEE. There are 12 residues in the CDR3. This CDR3 is CASSSGTVDLHF. The CDR3 DNA follows: TGTGCCAGCAGCTCCGGGACGGTAGACCTCCACTTT.

The J gene is TRBJ2-3, the V gene TRBV19; 11 nucleotides match TRBD2. This CDR3 spans 15 amino acids. V shed 6 bases, J shed 2 bases, and the junction held 4 bases outside the gene matches. CDR1 and CDR2 from the germline V gene are LNHDA and SQIVND (reference sequence). CDR3 sequence reads: CASSQTSGDTDTQYF. As DNA, the CDR3 is TGTGCCAGTAGCCAGACTAGCGGGGACACAGATACGCAGTATTTT.

As to this clone: The junction departs from germline at one end; a sequencing error may be responsible. The chain links TRBV7-9 to TRBJ1-2; a weak D match, TRBD1 (5 bases). Germline loops: CDR1 SEHNR, CDR2 FQNEAQ (reference sequence). The CDR3 consists of 8 residues. This CDR3 is CASSLGQF. The CDR3 DNA reads as TGTGCCAGCAGCTTAGGACAGTTC.

The rearrangement uses TRBV6-5 and TRBJ1-1; no firm D call. The CDR3 runs 14 residues. From germline, CDR1 is MNHEY and CDR2 SVGAGI. Trimming left V 4 bases short and J 0 bases short, with 9 bases between. CDR3 protein: CASSSPGMNTEAFF. CDR3 DNA: TGTGCCAGCAGTTCCCCCGGAATGAACACTGAAGCTTTCTTT.

This clone was recorded once. The rearrangement links TRBV27 to TRBJ2-3; D uncertain. The CDR3 runs to 14 residues. Germline-derived CDR1 and CDR2 are MNHEY and SMNVEV (reference sequence). The germline V and J ends were trimmed by 2 bases and 2 bases, with 8 bases remaining between them. CDR3 coding DNA: TGTGCCAGCAGTTTAGGTACTAACACAGATACGCAGTATTTT. Its translation is CASSLGTNTDTQYF.

This clone has only a few counts. V usage is TRBV2 and J usage is TRBJ1-2; 7 bases are shared with TRBD1. With 4 bases clipped from V and 6 bases from J, the junction kept 5 bases outside the gene matches. The CDR3 covers 13 residues. Germline-derived CDR1 and CDR2 are SNHLY and FYNNEI. The CDR3 DNA follows: TGTGCCAGCAGTGGAGACAGGGTCGATGGCTACACCTTC. Translated: CASSGDRVDGYTF.

The chain combines TRBV5-1 with TRBJ2-5; tentatively, D is TRBD1 or TRBD2 (5 bases each). The CDR3 has 13 residues. Germline lookup yields CDR1 SGHRS and CDR2 YFSETQ. V was trimmed by 4 bases and J by 4 bases, leaving 11 bases between them. The CDR3 bases are TGCGCCAGCAGCGGGACGAGGAGAGAGACCCAGTACTTC. Translated: CASSGTRRETQYF.

This clone has only a few counts. The V call is TRBV5-1, the J call TRBJ2-7; 9 bases match TRBD1. J was trimmed by 4 bases and V by 4 bases; bases with no gene match: 15. Germline CDR1 is SGHRS and CDR2 is YFSETQ. CDR3 length: 17 amino acids. Here the CDR3 reads CASSQHAWTGEGYEQYF. CDR3 sequence (DNA): TGCGCCAGCAGCCAACACGCCTGGACAGGGGAGGGGTACGAGCAGTACTTC.

The chain couples TRBV11-3 to TRBJ2-7; no definite D call. This CDR3 is 14 amino acids long. Trimming cost V 3 bases and J 3 bases, with 12 bases left between them. Germline CDR1 SGHNT, CDR2 YENEEA. The CDR3 DNA sequence: TGTGCCAGCAGCTTTCGTTCCGGGTTCTACGAGCAGTACTTC. Amino acid sequence: CASSFRSGFYEQYF.

J is TRBJ1-6 and V is TRBV19, with TRBD1 matching over 9 bases. The germline V gene has CDR1 LNHDA and CDR2 SQIVND (reference sequence). Trimming removed 1 base from V and 10 bases from J; junction bases left unmatched: 5. This CDR3 region has 15 residues. CDR3 amino acids: CASSIADRGASPLHF. DNA for the CDR3: TGTGCCAGTAGTATAGCGGACAGGGGAGCGTCACCCCTCCACTTT.

This clone was recorded once. The chain employs TRBV29-1 and TRBJ1-1, with TRBD1 matching 7 bases. Germline CDR1 SQVTM, CDR2 ANQGSEA. J lost 4 bases, V lost 5 bases, and 7 bases had no gene match. The CDR3 is 13 amino acids. CDR3 loop: CSVNRGGGTEAFF. DNA of the CDR3: TGCAGCGTTAACAGGGGAGGAGGCACTGAAGCTTTCTTT.

V is TRBV30 and J is TRBJ1-1; 9 bases match TRBD1. Germline lookup yields CDR1 GTSNPN and CDR2 SVGIG (reference sequence). The CDR3 has 11 amino acids. After removal of 4 bases from V and 10 bases from J, the junction contained 4 bases not matched to a gene. This CDR3 is CAWTTGGSAFF. The DNA of the CDR3 is TGTGCCTGGACAACAGGGGGCTCAGCTTTCTTT.

The table lists this clone with a few counts. The chain joins TRBV6-6 to TRBJ1-3; no clear D. This CDR3 has 12 residues. V was shortened by 8 bases and J by 1 base, with 6 bases between the two germline ends. Germline CDR1 MNHNY, CDR2 SVGAGI (reference sequence). In nucleotides, the CDR3 is TGTGCCAGCCGGGAGTCTGGAAACACCATATATTTT. This gives the protein CASRESGNTIYF.

The CDR3 sequence is CSASSNNEQFF. The CDR3 DNA follows: TGCAGTGCTAGCTCTAACAATGAGCAGTTCTTC. The chain combines TRBV20-1 with TRBJ2-1; D call uncertain. Germline CDR1 and CDR2: DFQATT and SNEGSKA (reference sequence). Deletions cut 3 bases from V and 5 bases from J, with 5 bases between. The CDR3 covers 11 residues.

J is TRBJ1-6 and V is TRBV9; D not certain. V dropped 0 bases and J dropped 7 bases, with 8 bases sitting between them. In germline, CDR1 is SGDLS, CDR2 YYNGEE. This CDR3 contains 14 residues. The CDR3 DNA is TGTGCCAGCAGCGTAGGACGGAACAATTCACCCCTCCACTTT. Translation gives CASSVGRNNSPLHF. Variable domain in full (rest from reference TRBV9 and TRBJ1-6): DSGVTQTPKHLITATGQRVTLRCSPRSGDLSVYWYQQSLDQGLQFLIQYYNGEERAKGNILERFSAQQFPDLHSELNLSSLELGDSALYFCASSVGRNNSPLHFGNGTRLTVT.

The rearrangement uses TRBV9 and TRBJ1-2, with 9 positions matching TRBD1. The V gene's germline CDR1 is SGDLS and CDR2 YYNGEE. Unmatched junction bases numbered 11, after V lost 4 bases and J lost 7 bases. The CDR3 has 15 residues. The CDR3 DNA reads TGTGCCAGCAGCACCAGGGGGGGACAGGGCACTGGCTACACCTTC. It translates to CASSTRGGQGTGYTF. The whole variable domain, filled in from reference TRBV9 and TRBJ1-2, reads DSGVTQTPKHLITATGQRVTLRCSPRSGDLSVYWYQQSLDQGLQFLIQYYNGEERAKGNILERFSAQQFPDLHSELNLSSLELGDSALYFCASSTRGGQGTGYTFGSGTRLTVV.

This chain links TRBV7-8 with TRBJ1-1; 7 nucleotides line up with TRBD1. This CDR3 region has 16 residues. Germline V CDR1 and CDR2: SGHVS, FQNEAQ. With 5 bases clipped from V and 1 base from J, the junction kept 10 bases outside the gene matches. CDR3 protein: CASSPQTGWRNTEAFF. CDR3 nucleotide sequence: TGTGCCAGCAGCCCCCAGACAGGGTGGAGGAACACTGAAGCTTTCTTT.

CDR3 sequence (DNA): TGTGCCAGCAGCTTAGGTAGCGGGGGCCGTATTCATTACGAGCAGTACTTC. Translation: CASSLGSGGRIHYEQYF. The chain is built from TRBV7-2 and TRBJ2-7; 9 positions match TRBD2. This CDR3 has 17 amino acids. Germline values: CDR1 SGHTA, CDR2 FQGNSA. The junction had 11 bases not matched to a gene; V was cut back by 1 base and J by 4 bases.

The gene calls are TRBV28 and TRBJ1-6; D call uncertain. Germline V gene sequence: CDR1 MDHEN, CDR2 SYDVKM. This CDR3 has 12 amino acids. V was clipped by 3 bases and J by 10 bases, with 7 bases between them. The CDR3, as DNA: TGTGCCAGCAGTTTGAGTCGGTCACCCCTCCACTTT. Translated: CASSLSRSPLHF.

The CDR3 DNA reads as TGTGCCAGCAGCTTGGCGCCGGGACAGACGAACACTGAAGCTTTCTTT. As protein: CASSLAPGQTNTEAFF. This sequence joins TRBV5-6 and TRBJ1-1, with 7 bases matching TRBD1. The CDR3 spans 16 residues. The germline V gene encodes CDR1 SGHDT and CDR2 YYEEEE. After removal of 0 bases from V and 1 base from J, the junction contained 6 bases not matched to a gene.